This T cell receptor (beta chain) is from a study of technical replicates of blood from a few donors. Profiling relied on immunoSEQ multiplex PCR, and the TCRdb table lists in-frame clones only, not all of them. The sample consists of 65,000 to 95,000 clones, 95% to 97% of them appearing once. The CDR3 has 14 amino acids. The V gene lost 3 bases and the J gene lost 3 bases, with 12 bases spanning the gap. Germline values: CDR1 WSHSY, CDR2 SAAADI. The chain carries TRBV10-2 and TRBJ2-7; D is unresolved. Sequenced sample: T cells isolated from PBMCs. The clonotype originates from a human donor in good health. The CDR3 DNA is TGCGCCAGCAGTGATGGTCCACACAACTACGAGCAGTACTTC. It is translated as CASSDGPHNYEQYF.